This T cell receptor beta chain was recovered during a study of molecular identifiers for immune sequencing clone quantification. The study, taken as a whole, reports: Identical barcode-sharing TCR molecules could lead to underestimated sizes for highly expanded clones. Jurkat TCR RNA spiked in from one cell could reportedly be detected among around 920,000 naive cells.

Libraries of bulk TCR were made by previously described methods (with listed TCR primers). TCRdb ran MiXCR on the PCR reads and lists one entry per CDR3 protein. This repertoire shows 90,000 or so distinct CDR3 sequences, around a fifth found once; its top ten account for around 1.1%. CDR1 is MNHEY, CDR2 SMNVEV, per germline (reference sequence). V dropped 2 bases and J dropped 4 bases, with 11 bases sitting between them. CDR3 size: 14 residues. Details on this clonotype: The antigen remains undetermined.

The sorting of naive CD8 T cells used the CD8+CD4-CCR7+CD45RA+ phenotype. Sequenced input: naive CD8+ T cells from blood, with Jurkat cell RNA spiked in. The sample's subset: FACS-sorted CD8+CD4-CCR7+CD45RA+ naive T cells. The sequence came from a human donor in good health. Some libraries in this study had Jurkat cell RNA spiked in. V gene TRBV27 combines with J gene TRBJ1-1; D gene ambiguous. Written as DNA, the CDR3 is TGTGCCAGCAGTTTAAGGGTCGATGGCACTGAAGCTTTCTTT. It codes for CASSLRVDGTEAFF.